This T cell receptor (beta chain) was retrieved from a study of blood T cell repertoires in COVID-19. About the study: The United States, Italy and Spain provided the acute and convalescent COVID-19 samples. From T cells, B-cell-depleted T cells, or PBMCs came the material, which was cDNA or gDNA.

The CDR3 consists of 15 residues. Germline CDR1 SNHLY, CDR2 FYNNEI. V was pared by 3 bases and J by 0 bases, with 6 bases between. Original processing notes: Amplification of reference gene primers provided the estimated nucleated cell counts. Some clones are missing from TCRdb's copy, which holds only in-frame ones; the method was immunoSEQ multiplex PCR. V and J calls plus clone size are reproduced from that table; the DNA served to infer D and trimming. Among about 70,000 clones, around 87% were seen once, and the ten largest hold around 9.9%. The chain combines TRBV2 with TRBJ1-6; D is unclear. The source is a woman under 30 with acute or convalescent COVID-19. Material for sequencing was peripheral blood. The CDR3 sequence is CASSDLSSYNSPLHF. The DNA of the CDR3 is TGTGCCAGCAGTGACCTGAGCTCCTATAATTCACCCCTCCACTTT.